The 13 T cell receptor beta chains presented below share a single source sample, sequenced in a study of blood T cell repertoires in COVID-19. Method: immunoSEQ multiplex PCR; TCRdb's copy keeps in-frame clones and lacks some. Counted here are around 200,000 clones, roughly 85% occurring once; the ten biggest clones make up roughly 5%. The sequenced sample consisted of peripheral blood. Source of these receptors: a woman older than 75 with acute or convalescent COVID-19.

The table lists this clone with a few counts. The chain recombines TRBV5-4 with TRBJ1-6; TRBD1 is a possible D gene (5 bases). V was trimmed by 4 bases and J by 6 bases, leaving 20 bases between them. This CDR3 is 17 amino acids long. Germline values: CDR1 SGHNT, CDR2 YYREEE (reference sequence). CDR3 protein: CASSPPAVPGGNSPLHF. The CDR3 nucleotides read TGTGCCAGCAGCCCCCCCGCAGTACCGGGGGGTAATTCACCCCTCCACTTT. The full variable domain, with the rest looked up from reference TRBV5-4 and TRBJ1-6, is ETGVTQSPTHLIKTRGQQVTLRCSSQSGHNTVSWYQQALGQGPQFIFQYYREEENGRGNFPPRFSGLQFPNYSSELNVNALELDDSALYLCASSPPAVPGGNSPLHFGNGTRLTVT.

The chain recombines TRBV7-2 with TRBJ2-1; tentatively, D is TRBD2 (5 bases). This CDR3 comprises 15 residues. Trimming stripped 1 base from V and 0 bases from J, with 7 bases between. In germline, CDR1 is SGHTA, CDR2 FQGNSA. This chain's CDR3 is CASSLGLASYNEQFF. CDR3 DNA sequence: TGTGCCAGCAGCTTAGGCCTAGCCTCCTACAATGAGCAGTTCTTC. The complete variable domain, with remaining parts taken from reference TRBV7-2 and TRBJ2-1, reads GAGVSQSPSNKVTEKGKDVELRCDPISGHTALYWYRQSLGQGLEFLIYFQGNSAPDKSGLPSDRFSAERTGGSVSTLTIQRTQQEDSAVYLCASSLGLASYNEQFFGPGTRLTVL.

V usage is TRBV12-2 and J usage is TRBJ2-1; the table gives TRBD2 as D, unverified against the DNA. TRBV12-2 is assigned pseudogene status. The CDR3 consists of 16 residues. CDR3 loop: CASRLPRRRKYNEQFF. The CDR3 DNA is TGTGCAAGTCGCTTGCCGAGGCGGCGGAAGTACAATGAGCAGTTCTTC.

The chain uses TRBV7-9 and TRBJ1-1; weak D call: TRBD1 (6 bases). Trimming cost V 5 bases and J 4 bases, with 14 bases left between them. CDR3 length equals 14 residues. The germline CDR1 and CDR2 sequences are SEHNR and FQNEAQ (reference sequence). CDR3: CASSPTGRPTEAFF. CDR3 coding DNA: TGTGCCAGCAGCCCTACAGGGAGACCCACTGAAGCTTTCTTT.

The chain combines TRBV9 with TRBJ2-5; weak D call: TRBD1 (6 bases). V lost 3 bases and J 5 bases, leaving 14 bases between the germline ends. The CDR3 consists of 14 residues. Per germline, CDR1 SGDLS and CDR2 YYNGEE. In DNA, the CDR3 is TGTGCCAGCAGCGCACAGCCAGGGGTCGAGACCCAGTACTTC. It is translated as CASSAQPGVETQYF.

V and J are TRBV3-1 (or the pseudogene TRBV3-2) and TRBJ2-5, with a possible D match to TRBD2 (6 bases). The CDR3 has 14 amino acids. The V end lost 3 bases, the J end lost 2 bases, and 10 bases lay between the germline ends. Per germline, CDR1 LGHDT and CDR2 YNNKEL (reference sequence). The CDR3 here is CASSHGSGQETQYF. The DNA for the CDR3 is TGTGCCAGCAGCCACGGGAGCGGACAAGAGACCCAGTACTTC.

The chain has TRBV18 and TRBJ2-1, with D perhaps matching TRBD2 (6 bases). Germline V gives CDR1 KGHSH, CDR2 LQKENI. The CDR3 runs 15 residues. The germline V and J ends were trimmed by 3 bases and 5 bases, with 14 bases remaining between them. In nucleotides, the CDR3 is TGTGCCAGCTCACCGCAGAGACTAGTTAACAATGAGCAGTTCTTC. Translation: CASSPQRLVNNEQFF. Drawing the rest from reference TRBV18 and TRBJ2-1, the complete variable domain is NAGVMQNPRHLVRRRGQEARLRCSPMKGHSHVYWYRQLPEEGLKFMVYLQKENIIDESGMPKERFSAEFPKEGPSILRIQQVVRGDSAAYFCASSPQRLVNNEQFFGPGTRLTVL.

The gene calls are TRBV12-5 and TRBJ2-7; TRBD1 is a possible D gene (6 bases). V lost 1 base and J lost 6, with 19 bases in between. From germline, CDR1 is LGHNT and CDR2 FRNRAP. The CDR3 runs to 16 residues. CDR3 amino acids: CASGLAHSGTTGEQYF. DNA of the CDR3: TGTGCTAGTGGTTTGGCCCATTCCGGGACAACCGGCGAGCAGTACTTC.

This rearrangement joins TRBV28 to TRBJ2-5, with 7 bases that match TRBD2. This CDR3 contains 13 residues. CDR1 is MDHEN and CDR2 is SYDVKM in the germline V gene. V lost 7 bases to trimming and J lost 4 bases; unmatched junction nucleotides: 6. The DNA for the CDR3 is TGTGCCAGCATGCGAGCGGGACCAGAGACCCAGTACTTC. Translation: CASMRAGPETQYF. Combining the CDR3 with reference TRBV28 and TRBJ2-5 gives the whole variable domain DVKVTQSSRYLVKRTGEKVFLECVQDMDHENMFWYRQDPGLGLRLIYFSYDVKMKEKGDIPEGYSVSREKKERFSLILESASTNQTSMYLCASMRAGPETQYFGPGTRLLVL.

V is TRBV2 and J is TRBJ2-6; the match to TRBD1 covers 8 bases. CDR1 and CDR2 from the germline V gene are SNHLY and FYNNEI. The J segment lost 2 bases and the V segment lost 8 bases, leaving 5 bases of the junction unmatched. The CDR3 length is 15 residues. The DNA for the CDR3 is TGTGCCAGCGGACAGGGTGTCACTGGGGCCAACGTCCTGACTTTC. It codes for CASGQGVTGANVLTF. Variable domain in full (rest from reference TRBV2 and TRBJ2-6): EPEVTQTPSHQVTQMGQEVILRCVPISNHLYFYWYRQILGQKVEFLVSFYNNEISEKSEIFDDQFSVERPDGSNFTLKIRSTKLEDSAMYFCASGQGVTGANVLTFGAGSRLTVL.

The J gene is TRBJ1-5, the V gene TRBV27; D is ambiguous. CDR1 MNHEY and CDR2 SMNVEV come from the germline V gene (reference sequence). V was shortened by 2 bases and J by 4 bases, with 9 bases between the two germline ends. This CDR3 is 14 amino acids long. CDR3 DNA: TGTGCCAGCAGTTTAGGTCAGATAAATCAGCCCCAGCATTTT. As protein: CASSLGQINQPQHF.

The chain is built from TRBV5-6 and TRBJ1-5; tentative D call: TRBD1 (6 bases). This CDR3 comprises 15 residues. Germline loops: CDR1 SGHDT, CDR2 YYEEEE. Between the trimmed V and J ends, which lost 3 bases and 6 bases, there was a span of 16 bases. Written as DNA, the CDR3 is TGTGCCAGCAGCTCCTTCGCGGGGGCCGTTCAGCCCCAGCATTTT. Protein: CASSSFAGAVQPQHF.

The gene calls are TRBV11-1 and TRBJ2-1; 13 bases align to TRBD2. CDR1 is SGHAT and CDR2 is FQDESV in the germline V gene (reference sequence). CDR3 length: 15 residues. With V trimmed by 5 bases and J by 6 bases, 4 bases remained unmatched. Written as DNA, the CDR3 is TGTGCCAGCAGCCCGGGACTAGCGGGAAGCAATGAGCAGTTCTTC. It translates to CASSPGLAGSNEQFF.